This T cell receptor (beta chain) originates from a study of Ad26.COV2.S vaccination and SARS-CoV-2 variants. About the research overall: The donor belonged to the COV1001 Ad26.COV2.S trial arm.

Clones were read by immunoSEQ multiplex PCR, and TCRdb kept only the in-frame ones, dropping some. The sample shows more than 300,000 clones, around four fifths of them seen only once. Treatment reported: around 19 received Ad26.COV2.S at low or high dose, single or two shots; about 5 received placebo; per-sample allocation not given. The study sampled participants on day 63 after the first vaccine or placebo injection. The administered vaccine (an Ad26 vector) expressed Wuhan-strain SARS-CoV-2 spike. Regarding the study as a whole: Non-spike TCR breadth did not differ much between vaccine and placebo recipients. It was vaccine recipients, not placebo recipients, who had the higher spike-specific TCR breadth.

A word on this clone: Antigen unknown.

The sequencing here drew on peripheral blood, taken in a trial of Ad26.COV2.S vaccine versus placebo. The sequence derives from a person aged 18-60 years who received the Ad26.COV2.S COVID-19 vaccine or a placebo.

The DNA for the CDR3 is TGCGCCAGCAGCGATGGACAGGGGGGCAATCAGCCCCAGCATTTT. Amino acid sequence: CASSDGQGGNQPQHF. The V and J genes are TRBV5-1 and TRBJ1-5; 10 bases line up with TRBD1. Germline CDR1 reads SGHRS; CDR2 reads YFSETQ. V shed 4 bases, J shed 2 bases, and the junction held 3 bases outside the gene matches. This CDR3 has 15 residues.